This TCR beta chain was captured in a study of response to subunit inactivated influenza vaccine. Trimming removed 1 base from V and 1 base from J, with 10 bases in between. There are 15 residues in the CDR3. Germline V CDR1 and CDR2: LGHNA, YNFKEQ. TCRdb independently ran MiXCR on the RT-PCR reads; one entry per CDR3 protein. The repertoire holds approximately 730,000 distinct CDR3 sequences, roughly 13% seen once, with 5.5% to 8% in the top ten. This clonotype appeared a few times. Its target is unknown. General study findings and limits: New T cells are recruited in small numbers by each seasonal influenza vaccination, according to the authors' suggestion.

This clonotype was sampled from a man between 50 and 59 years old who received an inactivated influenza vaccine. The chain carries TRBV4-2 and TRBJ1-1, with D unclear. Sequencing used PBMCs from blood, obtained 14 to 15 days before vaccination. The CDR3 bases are TGTGCCAGCAGCCAAGCGAATTGGCCGAACACTGAAGCTTTCTTT. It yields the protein CASSQANWPNTEAFF.